These 16 T cell receptor beta chains came from one sample sequenced in a study of T cell repertoires in cytomegalovirus infection. TCRdb re-derived calls from the reads in MiXCR, one entry per CDR3 protein. The sample shows a few hundred thousand distinct CDR3 sequences, approximately 17% of them seen only once. The sample consisted of CD8+ T cells from PBMCs. These receptors were collected from a human donor in good health (CMV status not recorded). Some clones in this sample may be carry-over from other donors' samples.

In its sample, this clonotype was seen many times. V is TRBV20-1 and J is TRBJ2-1, with TRBD1 matching 7 bases. There are 14 residues in the CDR3. CDR1 is DFQATT, CDR2 SNEGSKA, per germline (reference sequence). J was trimmed by 4 bases and V by 5 bases; bases with no gene match: 8. The CDR3 bases are TGCAGTGCTGAAGGGACAGCCCGATACAATGAGCAGTTCTTC. Its protein is CSAEGTARYNEQFF.

There are many counts of this clonotype. This sequence joins TRBV7-2 and TRBJ2-3; D gene uncertain. V was cut by 4 bases and J by 0 bases, with 14 bases left in between. The CDR3 has 16 amino acids. Germline CDR1 reads SGHTA; CDR2 reads FQGNSA. CDR3 sequence: CASSSKKEESTDTQYF. In DNA form, the CDR3 reads TGTGCCAGCAGCTCCAAGAAAGAAGAGAGCACAGATACGCAGTATTTT.

CDR3 nucleotides: TGTGCCAGCAGCCAAGATCTGGTCGGCTGGGACAATGAGCAGTTCTTC. Its protein is CASSQDLVGWDNEQFF. The chain joins TRBV4-2 to TRBJ2-1; D is unclear. The V end was cut by 0 bases, the J end by 5 bases, with 14 bases between. Germline V CDR1 and CDR2: LGHNA, YNFKEQ. CDR3 length: 16 residues.

The chain is built from TRBV20-1 and TRBJ2-1; 12 bases line up with TRBD2. The germline gives CDR1 DFQATT, CDR2 SNEGSKA (reference sequence). This CDR3 is built from 14 residues. With 3 bases clipped from V and 7 bases from J, the junction kept 4 bases outside the gene matches. The CDR3 protein is CSARELAGGNEQFF. The CDR3 DNA sequence: TGCAGTGCTAGGGAGCTAGCGGGGGGGAATGAGCAGTTCTTC.

The rearrangement joins TRBV2 to TRBJ2-7, with 10 nucleotides matching TRBD1. Germline trimming cut 6 bases from V and 0 bases from J; bases unmatched to any gene: 11. CDR1 is SNHLY, CDR2 FYNNEI, per germline. The CDR3 consists of 17 residues. This CDR3 is CASSRPGTGAASYEQYF. CDR3 in DNA: TGTGCCAGCAGCCGTCCCGGGACAGGGGCGGCCTCCTACGAGCAGTACTTC.

This clonotype has at least ten counts. V is TRBV6-2 or TRBV6-3 and J is TRBJ2-1; 9 nucleotides agree with TRBD2. Looked up from germline, CDR1 is MNHEY and CDR2 is SVGEGT. The CDR3 spans 21 residues. Trimming at V came to 0 bases and at J to 5 bases, leaving 20 bases not matched to a gene. The CDR3: CASSYSRPDSGGPYGHNEQFF. Written as DNA, the CDR3 is TGTGCCAGCAGTTACTCACGCCCGGATAGCGGGGGCCCATACGGCCACAATGAGCAGTTCTTC.

This clonotype was seen more than once but under ten times. The gene calls are TRBV2 and TRBJ2-1, with TRBD2 identical over 10 bases. This CDR3 has 17 residues. Germline V CDR1 and CDR2: SNHLY, FYNNEI. The J segment lost 1 base and the V segment lost 6 bases, leaving 9 bases of the junction unmatched. The CDR3 bases are TGTGCCAGCAGAGATACTAGCGGGGTAATTTCCTACAATGAGCAGTTCTTC. Translating gives CASRDTSGVISYNEQFF.

This clonotype was picked up many times. V and J are TRBV7-8 and TRBJ1-1; TRBD1 is a possible D gene (5 bases). The CDR3 is 14 residues long. Trimming took off 7 bases at V and 1 base at J, with 13 bases between the two ends. The germline V gene has CDR1 SGHVS and CDR2 FQNEAQ. The CDR3 DNA reads TGTGCCAGCACCCCGGGACCGACGAACACTGAAGCTTTCTTT. Translating it yields CASTPGPTNTEAFF.

This sequence joins TRBV23-1 and TRBJ2-1; TRBD1 aligns across 8 bases. Being an ORF, TRBV23-1 has a function that is uncertain. CDR3 size: 14 residues. With V trimmed by 10 bases and J by 5 bases, 10 bases remained unmatched. The CDR3 bases are TGCGCCAACACCGCGGGACAGGAAGACAATGAGCAGTTCTTC. Protein: CANTAGQEDNEQFF.

This clonotype was seen more than once but under ten times. The chain has TRBV29-1 and TRBJ2-1; D not certain. The CDR3 totals 12 residues. V shed 5 bases and J shed 6 bases, with 11 bases lying between them. Germline values: CDR1 SQVTM, CDR2 ANQGSEA. The CDR3 DNA is TGCAGCGTTCCTAAGATTCGCAATGAGCAGTTCTTC. Translation gives CSVPKIRNEQFF.

The chain uses TRBV11-2 and TRBJ2-7, with TRBD1 matching over 7 bases. The ends lost 5 bases at V and 0 bases at J; junction bases unmatched: 7. The V gene's germline CDR1 is SGHAT and CDR2 FQNNGV. The CDR3 runs to 15 residues. In DNA, the CDR3 is TGTGCCAGCAGCCCGGGACAGTTTCCCTCCTACGAGCAGTACTTC. Amino acid sequence: CASSPGQFPSYEQYF.

This clonotype was observed a handful of times. The chain couples TRBV4-1 to TRBJ1-4, with TRBD1 identical over 8 bases. Germline values: CDR1 MGHRA, CDR2 YSYEKL. V gave up 3 bases and J gave up 8 bases; unmatched junction bases: 5. There are 14 residues in the CDR3. DNA of the CDR3: TGCGCCAGCAGCCACGACAGGGGCCCCGAAAAACTGTTTTTT. This encodes CASSHDRGPEKLFF.

The V call is TRBV6-6, the J call TRBJ2-5; no clear D gene. Germline assignment: CDR1 MNHNY and CDR2 SVGAGI (reference sequence). The V end was cut by 2 bases, the J end by 2 bases, with 9 bases between. This CDR3 spans 14 amino acids. Written as DNA, the CDR3 is TGTGCCAGCAGTTACGTGCAGGCGCAAGAGACCCAGTACTTC. It specifies CASSYVQAQETQYF.

The table lists this clonotype with many counts. The J gene is TRBJ2-3, the V gene TRBV7-6; D is ambiguous. The germline V and J ends were trimmed by 0 bases and 2 bases, with 6 bases remaining between them. The CDR3 runs to 14 residues. Germline V gene sequence: CDR1 SGHVS, CDR2 FNYEAQ. The CDR3 DNA reads TGTGCCAGCAGCTTAGCCGGGCCCACAGATACGCAGTATTTT. Protein sequence: CASSLAGPTDTQYF.

CDR3 sequence reads: CSVRRGVYNEQFF. The CDR3 nucleotides are TGCAGCGTACGCCGGGGAGTCTACAATGAGCAGTTCTTC. The V call is TRBV29-1, the J call TRBJ2-1; TRBD2 is a possible D gene (5 bases). Per germline, CDR1 SQVTM and CDR2 ANQGSEA. The V gene lost 6 bases and the J gene lost 3 bases, with 12 bases spanning the gap. This CDR3 is built from 13 residues.

This clonotype showed up just a few times. The chain links TRBV4-1 to TRBJ1-3; D is perhaps TRBD1 (6 bases). V shed 0 bases and J shed 3 bases, with 9 bases lying between them. The CDR3 has 15 residues. The germline V gene encodes CDR1 MGHRA and CDR2 YSYEKL. The CDR3 DNA is TGCGCCAGCAGCCAAGATCGGACAGTTGGAAACACCATATATTTT. Protein: CASSQDRTVGNTIYF.